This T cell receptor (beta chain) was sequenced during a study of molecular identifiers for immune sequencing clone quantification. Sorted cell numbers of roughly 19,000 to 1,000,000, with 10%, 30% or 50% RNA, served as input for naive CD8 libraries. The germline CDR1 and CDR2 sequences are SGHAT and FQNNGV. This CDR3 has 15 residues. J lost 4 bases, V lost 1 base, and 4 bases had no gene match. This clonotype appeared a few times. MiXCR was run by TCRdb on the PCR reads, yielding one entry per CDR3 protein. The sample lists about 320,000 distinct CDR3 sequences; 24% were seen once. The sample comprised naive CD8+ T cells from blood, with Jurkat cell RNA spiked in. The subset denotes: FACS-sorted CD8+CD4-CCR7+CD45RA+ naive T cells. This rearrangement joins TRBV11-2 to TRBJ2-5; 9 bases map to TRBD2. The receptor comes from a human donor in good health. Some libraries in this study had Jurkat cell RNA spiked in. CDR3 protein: CASSLGVSGGETQYF. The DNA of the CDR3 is TGTGCCAGCAGCTTAGGGGTTAGCGGGGGAGAGACCCAGTACTTC.